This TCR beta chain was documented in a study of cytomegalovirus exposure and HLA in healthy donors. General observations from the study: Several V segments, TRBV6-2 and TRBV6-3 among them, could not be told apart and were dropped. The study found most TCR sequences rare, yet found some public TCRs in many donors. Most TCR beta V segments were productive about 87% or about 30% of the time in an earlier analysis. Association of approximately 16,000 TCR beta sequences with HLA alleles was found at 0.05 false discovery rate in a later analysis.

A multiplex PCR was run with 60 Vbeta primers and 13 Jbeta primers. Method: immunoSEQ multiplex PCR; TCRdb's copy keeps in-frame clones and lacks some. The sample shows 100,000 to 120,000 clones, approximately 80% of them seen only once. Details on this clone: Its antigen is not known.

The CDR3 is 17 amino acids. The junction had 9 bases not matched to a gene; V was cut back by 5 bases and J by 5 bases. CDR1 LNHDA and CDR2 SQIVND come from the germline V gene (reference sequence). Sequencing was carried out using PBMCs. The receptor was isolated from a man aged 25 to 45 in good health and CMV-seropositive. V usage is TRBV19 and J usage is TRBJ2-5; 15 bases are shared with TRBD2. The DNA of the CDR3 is TGTGCCAGTAGTCCTCAAGGACTAGCGGGGGGGAGTGAGACCCAGTACTTC. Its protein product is CASSPQGLAGGSETQYF.